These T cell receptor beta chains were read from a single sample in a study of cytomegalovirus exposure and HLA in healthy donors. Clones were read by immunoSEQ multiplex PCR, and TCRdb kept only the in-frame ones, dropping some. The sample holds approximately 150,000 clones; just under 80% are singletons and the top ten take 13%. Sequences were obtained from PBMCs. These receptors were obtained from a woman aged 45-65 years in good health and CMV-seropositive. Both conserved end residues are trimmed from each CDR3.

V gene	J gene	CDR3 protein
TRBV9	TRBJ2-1	ASSVQSLRGEQF
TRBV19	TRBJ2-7	ASSIPRGGSSYEQY
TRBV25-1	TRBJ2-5	ASSDTARETQY
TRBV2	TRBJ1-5	ASSETQTSNQPQH
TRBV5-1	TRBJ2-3	ASTLDRGSADTQY
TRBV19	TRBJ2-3	ASSETGTSGGTDTQY
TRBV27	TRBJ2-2	ASSPGRVGTGELF
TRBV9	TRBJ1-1	ASSPRTGWSEAF
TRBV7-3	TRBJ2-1	ASSQSGANEQF
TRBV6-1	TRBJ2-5	AIKALAYGETQY
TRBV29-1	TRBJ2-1	SVLFPGGYEF
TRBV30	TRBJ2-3	AWELGLAGSDTQY
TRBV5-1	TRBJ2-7	ASSWDGGEGEQY
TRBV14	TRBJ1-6	ASGQGSSYNSPLH
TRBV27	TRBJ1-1	ASNFRGQGEAF
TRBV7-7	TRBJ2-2	ASSAGNTGELF
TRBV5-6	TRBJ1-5	ASTLGVRGDQPQH
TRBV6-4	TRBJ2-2	ASSRQGTGELF
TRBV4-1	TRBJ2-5	ASSLIAGVSGALVTQY
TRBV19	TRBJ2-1	ASSRSGDYNEQF
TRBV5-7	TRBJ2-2	ASSLGQGTGELF
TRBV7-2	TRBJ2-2	ASSSPRLAGANTGELF
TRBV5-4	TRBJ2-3	ASSLDRAGGQY
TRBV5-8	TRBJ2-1	ASSLETGPYNEQF
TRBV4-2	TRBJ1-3	ASSQDLPDGASVNTIY
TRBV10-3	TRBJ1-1	AMRSFTENTEAF
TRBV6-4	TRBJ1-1	ASSVDRNTEAF
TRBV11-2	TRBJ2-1	ASSFKYLAGEQF
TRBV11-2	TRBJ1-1	ASSLDRTPEAF
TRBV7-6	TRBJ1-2	ASSPSSGQGVYGYT
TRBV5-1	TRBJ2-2	ASSLGRASTGELF
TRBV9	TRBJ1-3	ASSPDSSGNTIY
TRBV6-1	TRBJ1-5	ATRTAANQPQH
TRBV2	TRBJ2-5	AIGTGRETQY
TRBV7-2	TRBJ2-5	ASSFGPPETQY
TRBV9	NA	ASSVGTGDEQY
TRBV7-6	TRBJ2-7	ASSLMPAGENEQY
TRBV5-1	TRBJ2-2	ASGGPSPGPEIRTGELF
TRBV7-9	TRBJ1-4	ASSLATGGWEKLF
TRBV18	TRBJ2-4	ASSPKIAGTGGNIQY
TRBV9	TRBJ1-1	ASSVGTGGVQAF
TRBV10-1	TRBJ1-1	ASRAGGLDTEAF
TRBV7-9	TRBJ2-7	ASSSGPRLYEQY
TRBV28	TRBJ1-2	ASSSGTANYGYT
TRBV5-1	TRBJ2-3	ASGTRDSSTDTQY
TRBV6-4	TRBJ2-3	ASSGLPGSSTDTQY
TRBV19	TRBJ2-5	ASSIDYSSGVQETQY
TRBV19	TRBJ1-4	ASRGEFWTGLTNEKLF
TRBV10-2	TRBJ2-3	ASRLAQSDTQY
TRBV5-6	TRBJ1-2	ASSRDRIDGYT
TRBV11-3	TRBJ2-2	ASSLASMTSGGDTGELF